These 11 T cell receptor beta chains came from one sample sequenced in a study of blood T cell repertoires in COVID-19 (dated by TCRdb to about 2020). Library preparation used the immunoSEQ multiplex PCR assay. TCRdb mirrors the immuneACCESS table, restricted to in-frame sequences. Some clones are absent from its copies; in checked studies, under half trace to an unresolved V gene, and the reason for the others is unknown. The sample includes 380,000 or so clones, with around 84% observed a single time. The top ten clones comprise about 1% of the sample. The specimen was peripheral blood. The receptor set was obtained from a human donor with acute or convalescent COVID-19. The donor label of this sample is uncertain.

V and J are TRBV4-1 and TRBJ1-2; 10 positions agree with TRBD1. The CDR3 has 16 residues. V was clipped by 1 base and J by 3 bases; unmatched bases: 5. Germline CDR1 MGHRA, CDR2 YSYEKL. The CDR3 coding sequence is TGCGCCAGCAGCCAAGGAAGGACAGGGGGATACTATGGCTACACCTTC. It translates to CASSQGRTGGYYGYTF.

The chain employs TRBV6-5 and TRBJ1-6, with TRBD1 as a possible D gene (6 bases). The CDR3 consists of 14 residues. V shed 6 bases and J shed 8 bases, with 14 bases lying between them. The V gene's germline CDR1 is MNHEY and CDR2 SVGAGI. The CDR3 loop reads CASRSGTRHSPLHF. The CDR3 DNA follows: TGTGCCAGCAGGTCTGGGACAAGGCATTCACCCCTCCACTTT.

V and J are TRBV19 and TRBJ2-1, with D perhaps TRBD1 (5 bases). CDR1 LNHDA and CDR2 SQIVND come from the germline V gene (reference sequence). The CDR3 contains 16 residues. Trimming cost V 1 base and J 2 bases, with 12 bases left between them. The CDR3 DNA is TGTGCCAGTAGTATAGGGACACCTCGTACCTACAATGAGCAGTTCTTC. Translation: CASSIGTPRTYNEQFF. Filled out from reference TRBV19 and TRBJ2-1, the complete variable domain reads DGGITQSPKYLFRKEGQNVTLSCEQNLNHDAMYWYRQDPGQGLRLIYYSQIVNDFQKGDIAEGYSVSREKKESFPLTVTSAQKNPTAFYLCASSIGTPRTYNEQFFGPGTRLTVL.

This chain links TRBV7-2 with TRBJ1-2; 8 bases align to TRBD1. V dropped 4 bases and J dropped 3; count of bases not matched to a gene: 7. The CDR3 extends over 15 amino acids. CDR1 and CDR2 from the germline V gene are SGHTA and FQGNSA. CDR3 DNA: TGTGCCAGCAGCTACGACAGGGGAAGCTACTATGGCTACACCTTC. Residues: CASSYDRGSYYGYTF. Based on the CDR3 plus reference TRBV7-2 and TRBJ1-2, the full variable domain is GAGVSQSPSNKVTEKGKDVELRCDPISGHTALYWYRQSLGQGLEFLIYFQGNSAPDKSGLPSDRFSAERTGGSVSTLTIQRTQQEDSAVYLCASSYDRGSYYGYTFGSGTRLTVV.

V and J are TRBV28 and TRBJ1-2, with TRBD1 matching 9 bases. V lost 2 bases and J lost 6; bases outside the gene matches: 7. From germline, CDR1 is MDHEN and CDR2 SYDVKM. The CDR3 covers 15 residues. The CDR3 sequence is CASSLGRDRVHGYTF. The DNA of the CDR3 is TGTGCCAGCAGTTTAGGCCGGGACAGGGTTCATGGCTACACCTTC.

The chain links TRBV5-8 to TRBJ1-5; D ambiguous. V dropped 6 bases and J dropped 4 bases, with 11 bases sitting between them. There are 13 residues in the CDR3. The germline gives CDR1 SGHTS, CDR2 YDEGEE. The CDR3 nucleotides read TGTGCCAGCACCGCCCGGGGAAATCAGCCCCAGCATTTT. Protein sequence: CASTARGNQPQHF.

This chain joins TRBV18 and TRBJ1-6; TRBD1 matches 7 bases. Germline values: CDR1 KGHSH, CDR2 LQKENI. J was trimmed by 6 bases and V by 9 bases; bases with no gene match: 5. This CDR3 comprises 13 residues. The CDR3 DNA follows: TGTGCCAGTAGCCGGGACAGTAATTCACCCCTCCACTTT. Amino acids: CASSRDSNSPLHF.

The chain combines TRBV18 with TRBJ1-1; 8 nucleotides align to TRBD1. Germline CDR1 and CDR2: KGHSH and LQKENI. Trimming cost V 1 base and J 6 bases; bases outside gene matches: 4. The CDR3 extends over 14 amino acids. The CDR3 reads CASSPRAGGPEAFF. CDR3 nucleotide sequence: TGTGCCAGCTCACCACGTGCAGGGGGCCCTGAAGCTTTCTTT.

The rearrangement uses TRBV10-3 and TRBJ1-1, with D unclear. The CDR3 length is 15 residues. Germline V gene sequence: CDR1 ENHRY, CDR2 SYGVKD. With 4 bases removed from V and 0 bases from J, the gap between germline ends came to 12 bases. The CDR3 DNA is TGTGCCATCAGTGCCCAGGCCAACCTGAACACTGAAGCTTTCTTT. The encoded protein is CAISAQANLNTEAFF.

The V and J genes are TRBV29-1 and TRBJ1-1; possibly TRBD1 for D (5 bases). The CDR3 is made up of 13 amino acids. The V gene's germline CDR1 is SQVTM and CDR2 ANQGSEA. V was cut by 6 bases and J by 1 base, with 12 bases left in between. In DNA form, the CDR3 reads TGCAGCGTAGGGGAAACACCGAACACTGAAGCTTTCTTT. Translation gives CSVGETPNTEAFF.

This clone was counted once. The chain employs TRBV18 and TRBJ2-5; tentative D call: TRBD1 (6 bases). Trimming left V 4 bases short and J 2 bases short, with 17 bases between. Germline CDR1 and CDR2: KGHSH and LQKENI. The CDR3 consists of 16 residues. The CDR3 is CASSRGRGGGQETQYF. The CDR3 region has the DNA TGTGCCAGCTCACGCGGCAGGGGTGGTGGGCAAGAGACCCAGTACTTC.